This TCR beta chain was recovered during a study of shared clonotypes between healthy human individuals. Findings and limits, study-wide: Only blood samples were collected, and tissue repertoires likely differ. Though the depth was large, rarefaction showed that sorted-subset sequencing was incomplete. Clonotype sharing among the donors was expected to vary with sequencing depth.

Regarding this clone: As yet, its antigen is unknown.

Source study methods: Sequence data from immunoSEQ were junction-only and lacked quality scores; consequently, filtering differed. Data came from immunoSEQ multiplex PCR; TCRdb stores just in-frame clones and leaves some out. V and J calls and clone size are those listed in that table; D and trimming were worked out from the DNA. This table holds roughly 2.4 million clones, about 94% found once. CDR3 length: 16 amino acids. The V gene end was trimmed by 0 bases and the J gene end by 2 bases; junction bases not matched to a gene: 7. Germline CDR1 reads SGHRS; CDR2 reads YFSETQ. Source material: naive CD4+ T cells sorted from blood. Subset of the sample: CD45RA+ positively selected. V gene TRBV5-1 combines with J gene TRBJ2-5; 7 positions match TRBD2. The receptor was isolated from a man aged 18 to 30 in good health. The chain's CDR3 is CASSLGGGTKQETQYF. The DNA for the CDR3 is TGCGCCAGCAGCTTGGGGGGAGGGACGAAGCAAGAGACCCAGTACTTC.